This entry is about one T cell receptor (beta chain). Produced via immunoSEQ multiplex PCR; TCRdb's table is partial and in-frame only. This sample has about 73,000 clones, with about nine tenths found just once. The source of the sample is a study of control samples from healthy donors and cancer patients. Germline assignment: CDR1 SGHVS and CDR2 FQNEAQ. V gave up 3 bases and J gave up 7 bases; unmatched junction bases: 10. The length of the CDR3 is 16 residues. Sequencing used PBMCs. The chain uses TRBV7-8 and TRBJ2-1, with TRBD1 matching 9 bases. The sequence derives from a man aged 55 to 70 with lung cancer. CDR3 bases: TGTGCCAGCAGCTTCCCCGGGACAGGGATCGGGAATGAGCAGTTCTTC. It is translated as CASSFPGTGIGNEQFF. The full variable domain, rest sourced from reference TRBV7-8 and TRBJ2-1, is GAGVSQSPRYKVAKRGQDVALRCDPISGHVSLFWYQQALGQGPEFLTYFQNEAQLDKSGLPSDRFFAERPEGSVSTLKIQRTQQEDSAVYLCASSFPGTGIGNEQFFGPGTRLTVL.